A selection of T cell receptor beta chains follows, all from one sample in a study of radiotherapy plus CTLA-4 blockade in lung cancer. Repertoires were generated with immunoSEQ multiplex PCR, while TCRdb's copy carries only in-frame clones and drops some. The sample has tens of thousands of clones, roughly four fifths seen once; the top ten hold 20% to 25%. Sequences were derived from peripheral blood, sampled from a patient treated with radiotherapy plus ipilimumab. Receptors originate from a human donor with non-small cell lung cancer that progressed on radiotherapy plus ipilimumab. CDR3s include the opening cysteine and the closing phenylalanine or tryptophan. D genes are given only for firm matches. The size entry is marked missing in some rows and otherwise reads once, few, many or a size class.

V gene,clone size,J gene,D gene,CDR3 protein,CDR3 DNA
TRBV28,NA,TRBJ1-5,NA,CAPRRQPQHF,TGTGCCCCACGGCGGCAGCCCCAGCATTTT
TRBV27,NA,TRBJ1-2,TRBD1,CASSFGTGDGYTF,TGTGCCAGCAGTTTCGGTACAGGGGATGGCTACACCTTC
TRBV5-1,NA,TRBJ1-1,NA,CASGSLRTLNTEAFF,TGCGCCAGCGGCTCGCTCAGGACTTTGAACACTGAAGCTTTCTTT
TRBV5-5,NA,TRBJ1-1,NA,CASSLLYGSTEAFF,TGTGCCAGCAGCTTGTTGTATGGGAGCACTGAAGCTTTCTTT
TRBV27,NA,TRBJ2-7,NA,CASIKTGMGSYEQYF,TGTGCCAGCATCAAAACAGGTATGGGAAGCTACGAGCAGTACTTC
TRBV5-1,NA,TRBJ2-7,NA,CASSKEGGTQTYEQYF,TGCGCCAGCAGTAAAGAAGGAGGGACGCAAACCTACGAGCAGTACTTC
TRBV18,NA,TRBJ1-6,NA,CASSPPFPGASSPLHF,TGTGCCAGCTCACCACCTTTCCCAGGGGCTAGTTCACCCCTCCACTTT
TRBV4-1,NA,TRBJ2-5,NA,CASSQDPRGVRRETQETQYF,TGCGCCAGCAGCCAAGACCCCAGGGGGGTCCGACGCGAAACGCAAGAGACCCAGTACTTC
TRBV6-1,NA,TRBJ1-2,TRBD1,CASSRAGGLDYGYTF,TGTGCCAGCAGCCGGGCAGGGGGCCTAGACTATGGCTACACCTTC
TRBV15,few,TRBJ2-7,TRBD1,CATSRGGRTGYEQYF,TGTGCCACCAGCAGAGGGGGCCGGACAGGGTACGAGCAGTACTTC
TRBV15,NA,TRBJ1-2,TRBD1,CATSRMTGAGLLYGYTF,TGTGCCACCAGCAGAATGACAGGGGCCGGCCTACTCTATGGCTACACCTTC
TRBV2,NA,TRBJ1-2,NA,CASSEALGGGYTF,TGTGCCAGCAGTGAAGCCCTAGGGGGTGGCTACACCTTC
TRBV11-2,NA,TRBJ2-5,NA,CASSLIGQQETQYF,TGTGCCAGCAGCTTAATAGGACAGCAAGAGACCCAGTACTTC
TRBV7-2,NA,TRBJ2-1,TRBD2,CASSLAGVAGGYEQFF,TGTGCCAGCAGCTTAGCAGGGGTAGCGGGGGGATATGAGCAGTTCTTC
TRBV5-1,NA,TRBJ1-4,NA,CASSLERGVNEKLFF,TGCGCCAGCAGCTTGGAGCGGGGTGTTAATGAAAAACTGTTTTTT
TRBV27,NA,TRBJ2-3,TRBD2,CASSLAAGGRTDTQYF,TGTGCCAGCAGTTTAGCGGCGGGGGGGCGAACAGATACGCAGTATTTT
TRBV6-1,NA,TRBJ2-2,TRBD2,CASSEAAGGPGGELFF,TGTGCCAGCAGTGAAGCAGCGGGGGGGCCTGGCGGGGAGCTGTTTTTT
TRBV23-1,NA,TRBJ1-6,NA,CARTPGAGGLGNSPLHF,TGCGCCAGAACCCCCGGGGCTGGGGGCCTAGGGAATTCACCCCTCCACTTT
TRBV5-1,NA,TRBJ1-1,NA,CASRGGTEAFF,TGCGCCAGCCGGGGGGGGACTGAAGCTTTCTTT
TRBV2,once,TRBJ2-1,NA,CASSDFGVHEQFF,TGTGCCAGCAGTGACTTCGGGGTGCATGAGCAGTTCTTC
TRBV10-3,NA,TRBJ1-3,NA,CAISPNRETGNTIYF,TGTGCCATCAGTCCAAACAGGGAAACGGGAAACACCATATATTTT
TRBV18,NA,TRBJ1-4,NA,CASSERTRTNEKLFF,TGTGCCAGCTCGGAGAGGACTAGGACTAATGAAAAACTGTTTTTT
TRBV6-1,NA,TRBJ2-7,TRBD1,CASSRPGQGIGEQYF,TGTGCCAGCAGTAGACCGGGACAGGGAATTGGCGAGCAGTACTTC
TRBV7-2,NA,TRBJ2-3,TRBD2,CASSKTSGVPDTQYF,TGTGCCAGCAGCAAGACTAGCGGGGTCCCAGATACGCAGTATTTT
TRBV7-2,NA,TRBJ2-3,NA,CASSATGTVSTDTQYF,TGTGCCAGCAGCGCGACCGGGACTGTTAGCACAGATACGCAGTATTTT
TRBV29-1,NA,TRBJ2-7,TRBD2,CSVSGDYEQYF,TGCAGCGTTAGCGGGGACTACGAGCAGTACTTC
TRBV19,NA,TRBJ1-2,TRBD1,CASSQQGPRYGYTF,TGTGCCAGTAGCCAACAGGGGCCACGCTATGGCTACACCTTC
TRBV28,NA,TRBJ2-2,NA,CAISLGTNTGELFF,TGTGCTATATCGTTGGGCACGAACACCGGGGAGCTGTTTTTT
TRBV5-1,NA,TRBJ1-5,NA,CASSSDSNQPQHF,TGCGCCAGCAGCTCAGACAGTAATCAGCCCCAGCATTTT